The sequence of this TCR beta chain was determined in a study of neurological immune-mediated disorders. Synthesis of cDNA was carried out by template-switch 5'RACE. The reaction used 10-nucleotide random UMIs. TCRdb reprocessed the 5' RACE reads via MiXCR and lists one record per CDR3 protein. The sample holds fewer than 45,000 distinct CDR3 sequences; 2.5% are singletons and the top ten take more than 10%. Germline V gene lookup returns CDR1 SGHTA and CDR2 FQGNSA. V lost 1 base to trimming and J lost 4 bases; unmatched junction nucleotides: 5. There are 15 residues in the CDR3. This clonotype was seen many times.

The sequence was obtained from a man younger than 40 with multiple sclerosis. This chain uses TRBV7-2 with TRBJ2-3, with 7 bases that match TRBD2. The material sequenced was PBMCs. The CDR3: CASSLGGLVPDTQYF. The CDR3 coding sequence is TGTGCCAGCAGCTTAGGAGGACTAGTTCCAGATACGCAGTATTTT.